One T cell receptor beta chain is described in this entry. This record belongs to a study of blood T cell repertoires in COVID-19. Study as a whole: The United States, Italy and Spain were the sources of the acute and convalescent COVID-19 samples. PBMCs, B-cell-depleted T cells, or T cells provided the cDNA or gDNA that made up the material.

Per the study methods: Reference gene primers were amplified, and this amplification served to estimate nucleated cell counts. Some clones are missing from TCRdb's copy, which holds only in-frame ones; the method was immunoSEQ multiplex PCR. Clone size and the V and J calls come from that table; the DNA yielded D and trimming. The top ten clones hold 9% to 15% of a sample with 81,000 or so clones, roughly 90% of them seen once. Input material: peripheral blood. This receptor was taken from a man aged 65 to 79 with active or convalescent COVID-19.

CDR3 nucleotide sequence: TGTGCCAGCAGTTCGAATAGCGGGAACATGGGGGAGCAGTACTTC. This gives the protein CASSSNSGNMGEQYF. This rearrangement joins TRBV6-2 or TRBV6-3 to TRBJ2-7, with 8 bases fitting TRBD2. Germline V gives CDR1 MNHEY, CDR2 SVGEGT. The CDR3 has 15 residues. V lost 4 bases and J lost 7; bases outside the gene matches: 12.